These 9 T cell receptor beta chains were sequenced from one sample in a study of human T cells and chemical hapten exposure. Time point defined: patch test 1, 2 weeks after DPC sensitization. The treatment is: therapeutic diphenylcyclopropenone sensitization with weekly scalp DPC. TCRdb recomputed calls from the RACE reads with MiXCR, one row per CDR3 protein. The sample carries approximately 350,000 distinct CDR3 sequences, around 7% recorded once. The sample was whole blood, taken in connection with sensitization to the hapten diphenylcyclopropenone (DPC). These TCRs come from a woman between 18 and 29 years old with alopecia areata. Some clones in this sample may be carry-over from other donors' samples.

This clonotype was seen a few times. For the CDR3, the DNA is TGTGCCAGCCAGGACAGGGTAAATGAAAAACTGTTTTTT. This encodes CASQDRVNEKLFF. The genes are TRBV12-3 or TRBV12-4 and TRBJ1-4, with 8 bases lining up with TRBD1. The V segment lost 8 bases and the J segment 5 bases; nucleotides outside the gene matches: 4. CDR3 length: 13 residues.

The rearrangement links TRBV6-2 or TRBV6-3 to TRBJ1-5; TRBD1 might be the D (5 bases). Trimming took off 6 bases at V and 11 bases at J, with 17 bases between the two ends. The V gene's germline CDR1 is MNHEY and CDR2 SVGEGT. This CDR3 spans 13 amino acids. DNA of the CDR3: TGTGCCAGCAGCCAGGGTCAAGGCCTGGCCCAGCATTTT. Translation gives CASSQGQGLAQHF.

This clonotype was seen at least ten times. V gene TRBV3-1 combines with J gene TRBJ2-3, with 10 bases that match TRBD2. The germline gives CDR1 LGHDT, CDR2 YNNKEL (reference sequence). The CDR3 runs 17 residues. V gave up 0 bases and J gave up 2 bases; unmatched junction bases: 5. The CDR3, as DNA: TGTGCCAGCAGCCAAGACTTGCTAGCGGGGGCCACAGATACGCAGTATTTT. Encoded protein: CASSQDLLAGATDTQYF.

The chain joins TRBV12-3 or TRBV12-4 to TRBJ1-4; 8 bases are shared with TRBD1. The CDR3 has 13 residues. V was clipped by 4 bases and J by 12 bases; unmatched bases: 7. CDR3 in DNA: TGTGCCAGCAGTTCCTCAGGGGGCCGCGAACTGTTTTTT. This translates into CASSSSGGRELFF.

This clonotype has ten or more counts. The DNA of the CDR3 is TGTGCCAGCAGTTACTCACGCGGCGGGGGGGCAAAAGATACGCAGTATTTT. As protein: CASSYSRGGGAKDTQYF. V usage is TRBV6-5 and J usage is TRBJ2-3, with 9 nucleotides matching TRBD2. The CDR3 extends over 17 amino acids. Germline CDR1 and CDR2: MNHEY and SVGAGI. V lost 0 bases and J lost 5; bases outside the gene matches: 9.

A few counts support this clonotype. The rearrangement uses TRBV7-2 and TRBJ2-3, with a weak D call TRBD2 (5 bases). Germline V gene sequence: CDR1 SGHTA, CDR2 FQGNSA. Trimming removed 5 bases at V and 6 bases at J, with 18 bases between. CDR3 length equals 15 residues. CDR3: CASSGSGPPEDTQYF. CDR3 coding DNA: TGTGCCAGCAGCGGGAGCGGCCCCCCAGAGGATACGCAGTATTTT.

Ten or more counts support this clonotype. This chain connects TRBV28 to TRBJ2-3, with D tentatively TRBD1 or TRBD2 (6 bases each). Germline loops: CDR1 MDHEN, CDR2 SYDVKM. There are 16 residues in the CDR3. V was clipped by 3 bases and J by 4 bases, with 17 bases between them. In nucleotides, the CDR3 is TGTGCCAGCAGTTTTCGAACAGGGACTCCCGCAGATACGCAGTATTTT. This sequence encodes CASSFRTGTPADTQYF.

This rearrangement joins TRBV6-6 to TRBJ2-3; possible D gene TRBD2, 6 bases. The CDR3 contains 17 residues. Trimming stripped 6 bases from V and 3 bases from J, with 22 bases between. The germline CDR1 and CDR2 sequences are MNHNY and SVGAGI (reference sequence). CDR3 nucleotides: TGTGCCAGCAGCGGGCCTGAGGGCAAGGAGGGGACAGATACGCAGTATTTT. Translating it yields CASSGPEGKEGTDTQYF.

This clonotype appeared many times. The CDR3 nucleotides are TGTGCCAGCAGTGACTCTCGAGAAGTAAATGAGCAGTTCTTC. It codes for CASSDSREVNEQFF. The chain carries TRBV6-4 and TRBJ2-1; D gene unclear. The V and J ends lost 0 bases and 7 bases respectively, with 10 bases between them. CDR1 MRHNA and CDR2 SNTAGT come from the germline V gene. The CDR3 has 14 residues.